The rows below give T cell receptor beta chains drawn from one sample of a study of early stage breast cancer tumors. This table comes from immunoSEQ multiplex PCR, and its TCRdb copy is limited to in-frame clones, with some not included. The sample carries about 31,000 clones, just under 75% recorded once. Sequenced material: blood. All receptors derive from a person aged 35-55 years with breast cancer. Both conserved end residues are part of each CDR3. Fields, in order: CDR3 protein, CDR3 DNA, clone size, D gene, J gene, CDR3 length, V gene. A D gene is named only where the DNA matches it firmly. Clone size, where shown, is once, few, many, or a class for clones that have expanded.

CASSQDLGRAYNEQFF | TGCGCCAGCAGCCAAGATCTCGGGAGGGCATACAATGAGCAGTTCTTC | NA | TRBD2 | TRBJ2-1 | 16 | TRBV4-3
CASSSSGGYEQYF | TGTGCCAGCAGCTCTTCTGGGGGGTACGAGCAGTACTTC | NA | NA | TRBJ2-7 | 13 | TRBV7-6
CASRPGQGPYEQYF | TGTGCCAGCAGACCGGGACAGGGCCCCTACGAGCAGTACTTC | once | TRBD1 | TRBJ2-7 | 14 | TRBV28
CASSADTYNEQFF | TGTGCCAGCAGCGCCGACACCTACAATGAGCAGTTCTTC | NA | NA | TRBJ2-1 | 13 | TRBV7-9
CASSLGNSAHYEQYF | TGTGCCAGCAGCTTGGGAAACAGCGCCCACTACGAGCAGTACTTC | NA | NA | TRBJ2-7 | 15 | TRBV4-2
CAWRLAGGPETQYF | TGTGCCTGGAGACTCGCGGGAGGGCCGGAGACCCAGTACTTC | NA | TRBD2 | TRBJ2-5 | 14 | TRBV30
CASRMDPLGLRTSTDTQYF | TGCGCCAGCAGAATGGATCCACTGGGGTTAAGAACTAGCACAGATACGCAGTATTTT | NA | NA | TRBJ2-3 | 19 | TRBV5-1
CASSPTGREGGNEQFF | TGCGCCAGCAGCCCTACCGGGCGGGAGGGCGGCAATGAGCAGTTCTTC | NA | TRBD2 | TRBJ2-1 | 16 | TRBV5-1
CASSLDRGEQFF | TGTGCCAGCAGCTTAGACCGAGGCGAGCAGTTCTTC | NA | NA | TRBJ2-1 | 12 | TRBV11-2
CASSLGPVGTQETQYF | TGCGCCAGCAGCTTGGGGCCAGTGGGAACGCAAGAGACCCAGTACTTC | NA | NA | TRBJ2-5 | 16 | TRBV5-1
CASSMSGGGNQPQHF | TGTGCCAGTAGTATGTCAGGGGGGGGAAATCAGCCCCAGCATTTT | few | TRBD1 | TRBJ1-5 | 15 | TRBV19
CSVEERDTSWEQFF | TGCAGCGTTGAAGAACGAGATACGTCATGGGAGCAGTTCTTC | NA | NA | TRBJ2-1 | 14 | TRBV29-1
CASSQGGRERGETQYF | TGCGCCAGCAGCCAAGGAGGGCGGGAGCGAGGGGAGACCCAGTACTTC | NA | TRBD2 | TRBJ2-5 | 16 | TRBV4-1
CASSVEGTGEAFF | TGTGCCAGCAGCGTTGAGGGAACCGGTGAAGCTTTCTTT | NA | NA | TRBJ1-1 | 13 | TRBV9
CASSSLQGVTGELFF | TGTGCCAGCAGCTCTCTACAGGGCGTCACCGGGGAGCTGTTTTTT | few | NA | TRBJ2-2 | 15 | TRBV6-5
CASSLWSSGGNTGELFF | TGTGCCAGCAGCTTGTGGAGTAGCGGAGGTAACACCGGGGAGCTGTTTTTT | NA | NA | TRBJ2-2 | 17 | TRBV5-4
CASSLGTPLDTQYF | TGCGCCAGCAGCCTTGGGACCCCGCTTGATACGCAGTATTTT | NA | NA | TRBJ2-3 | 14 | TRBV5-1
CASSLVPGTSNQPQHF | TGTGCCAGCAGCTTAGTCCCAGGAACCAGCAATCAGCCCCAGCATTTT | NA | NA | TRBJ1-5 | 16 | TRBV7-2
CASSESVSSYEQYF | TGTGCCAGCAGTGAATCGGTCAGTTCCTACGAGCAGTACTTC | NA | NA | TRBJ2-7 | 14 | TRBV25-1
CASSFDGRSTDTQYF | TGTGCCAGCAGCTTCGACGGGCGTAGCACAGATACGCAGTATTTT | medium-sized | NA | TRBJ2-3 | 15 | TRBV7-2
CACTLAPGGTYEQYF | TGTGCCTGCACCCTTGCCCCGGGGGGAACCTACGAGCAGTACTTC | NA | TRBD2 | TRBJ2-7 | 15 | TRBV30
CASSWQGTQYF | TGCGCCAGCAGCTGGCAGGGAACGCAGTATTTT | NA | NA | TRBJ2-3 | 11 | TRBV5-1
CASSLVFEGFGYTF | TGTGCCAGCAGCTTAGTGTTCGAAGGGTTTGGCTACACCTTC | once | NA | TRBJ1-2 | 14 | TRBV7-2
CASSEARGYEQFF | TGTGCCAGCAGTGAAGCGCGGGGTTATGAGCAGTTCTTC | few | NA | TRBJ2-1 | 13 | TRBV6-1
CASRINDRGYTGELFF | TGTGCCAGCAGAATAAACGACAGGGGTTACACCGGGGAGCTGTTTTTT | NA | TRBD1 | TRBJ2-2 | 16 | TRBV6-6
CASRAGTGEQYF | TGTGCCAGCAGAGCCGGGACAGGCGAGCAGTACTTT | NA | TRBD1 | TRBJ2-7 | 12 | TRBV11-2
CASSLLVRPYEQYF | TGTGCCAGCAGTTTACTGGTCCGTCCCTACGAGCAGTACTTC | NA | NA | TRBJ2-7 | 14 | TRBV28
CASSQGLSESLSSYNEQFF | TGTGCCAGCAGCCAAGGGTTGTCCGAGTCCCTGAGCTCCTACAATGAGCAGTTCTTC | few | NA | TRBJ2-1 | 19 | TRBV4-2
CASSRLGGYTF | TGTGCCAGCAGCCGTCTCGGAGGCTACACCTTC | medium-sized | NA | TRBJ1-2 | 11 | TRBV5-8
CASSMAGNYGYTF | TGTGCCAGCAGTATGGCGGGGAACTATGGCTACACCTTC | NA | NA | TRBJ1-2 | 13 | TRBV6-5
CASSLRDRESEAQYF | TGTGCCAGCAGTCTACGGGACAGGGAAAGTGAGGCCCAGTACTTC | NA | TRBD1 | TRBJ2-5 | 15 | TRBV28
CASRVSDGELFF | TGTGCCAGCAGAGTTTCAGACGGGGAGCTGTTTTTT | NA | NA | TRBJ2-2 | 12 | TRBV6-1
CASSRDRGGEQYF | TGTGCCAGCAGCAGGGACAGGGGGGGGGAGCAGTACTTC | NA | TRBD1 | TRBJ2-7 | 13 | TRBV27
CASSYRVQETQYF | TGCGCCAGCAGCTACAGGGTCCAAGAGACCCAGTACTTC | NA | NA | TRBJ2-5 | 13 | TRBV5-1
CASSPTRRQPENEAFF | TGTGCCAGCAGCCCAACCCGAAGACAGCCCGAGAATGAAGCTTTCTTT | few | NA | TRBJ1-1 | 16 | TRBV5-5
CASSSRTSGSFGTYNEQFF | TGTGCCAGCTCAAGCAGGACTAGCGGGAGTTTCGGGACCTACAATGAGCAGTTCTTC | NA | TRBD2 | TRBJ2-1 | 19 | TRBV18
CASSSGSVNEQFF | TGTGCCAGTAGTAGCGGGAGTGTTAATGAGCAGTTCTTC | NA | TRBD2 | TRBJ2-1 | 13 | TRBV19
CASSWGQEITYEQYF | TGTGCCAGCAGTTGGGGACAGGAAATAACCTACGAGCAGTACTTC | few | TRBD1 | TRBJ2-7 | 15 | TRBV6-5
CASSPLPRDEDTQYF | TGTGCCAGCAGCCCTTTACCGCGGGATGAAGATACGCAGTATTTT | NA | NA | TRBJ2-3 | 15 | TRBV11-1
CASRLGQELFF | TGTGCCAGCAGGTTGGGACAAGAGCTGTTTTTT | NA | NA | TRBJ2-2 | 11 | TRBV27
CAWSVSSGYGYTF | TGTGCCTGGAGTGTGTCCTCAGGCTATGGCTACACCTTC | NA | NA | TRBJ1-2 | 13 | TRBV30
CASSESRGRGNEKLFF | TGTGCCAGCAGTGAGTCCCGGGGGCGAGGTAATGAAAAACTGTTTTTT | NA | NA | TRBJ1-4 | 16 | TRBV2
CASSLLTSGSIADTQYF | TGCGCCAGCAGCTTGTTGACTAGCGGGAGCATCGCAGATACGCAGTATTTT | NA | TRBD2 | TRBJ2-3 | 17 | TRBV5-1
CASSYSISRGQQFF | TGTGCCAGCAGTTACTCGATTTCCCGGGGTCAGCAGTTCTTC | NA | NA | TRBJ2-1 | 14 | TRBV6-5
CASSIFSWRPEAFF | TGTGCCAGTAGTATCTTTTCGTGGCGACCTGAAGCTTTCTTT | NA | NA | TRBJ1-1 | 14 | TRBV19
CASSYALGTGVNEQFF | TGTGCCAGCAGTTACGCCCTCGGGACAGGAGTCAATGAGCAGTTCTTC | NA | TRBD1 | TRBJ2-1 | 16 | TRBV6-5
CASSLEPSVGELFF | TGCGCCAGCAGCTTGGAACCTAGTGTCGGGGAGCTGTTTTTT | NA | NA | TRBJ2-2 | 14 | TRBV5-1
CASSLGTSGHEQYF | TGTGCCAGCAGCCTAGGGACTAGCGGCCACGAGCAGTACTTC | NA | TRBD2 | TRBJ2-7 | 14 | TRBV7-9
CASSVNGGTDTQYF | TGTGCCAGCAGCGTAAACGGAGGCACAGATACGCAGTATTTT | NA | NA | TRBJ2-3 | 14 | TRBV9
CASSSGGQGNEQFF | TGTGCCAGCAGCTCAGGGGGGCAGGGCAATGAGCAGTTCTTC | NA | NA | TRBJ2-1 | 14 | TRBV6-1
CASSLARSANEQFF | TGTGCCAGCAGCTTAGCTAGGTCGGCCAATGAGCAGTTCTTC | NA | NA | TRBJ2-1 | 14 | TRBV7-2
CASSPTMNTEAFF | TGTGCCAGCAGCCCCACGATGAACACTGAAGCTTTCTTT | NA | NA | TRBJ1-1 | 13 | TRBV14
CASSLYGQITDTQYF | TGTGCCAGCAGCTTGTACGGCCAGATCACAGATACGCAGTATTTT | few | NA | TRBJ2-3 | 15 | TRBV5-5
CASSPRTSRHEQYF | TGTGCCAGCAGTCCCCGGACTAGCCGCCACGAGCAGTACTTC | once | TRBD2 | TRBJ2-7 | 14 | TRBV27
CASGKSDTQYF | TGTGCCAGCGGAAAATCAGATACGCAGTATTTT | NA | NA | TRBJ2-3 | 11 | TRBV25-1